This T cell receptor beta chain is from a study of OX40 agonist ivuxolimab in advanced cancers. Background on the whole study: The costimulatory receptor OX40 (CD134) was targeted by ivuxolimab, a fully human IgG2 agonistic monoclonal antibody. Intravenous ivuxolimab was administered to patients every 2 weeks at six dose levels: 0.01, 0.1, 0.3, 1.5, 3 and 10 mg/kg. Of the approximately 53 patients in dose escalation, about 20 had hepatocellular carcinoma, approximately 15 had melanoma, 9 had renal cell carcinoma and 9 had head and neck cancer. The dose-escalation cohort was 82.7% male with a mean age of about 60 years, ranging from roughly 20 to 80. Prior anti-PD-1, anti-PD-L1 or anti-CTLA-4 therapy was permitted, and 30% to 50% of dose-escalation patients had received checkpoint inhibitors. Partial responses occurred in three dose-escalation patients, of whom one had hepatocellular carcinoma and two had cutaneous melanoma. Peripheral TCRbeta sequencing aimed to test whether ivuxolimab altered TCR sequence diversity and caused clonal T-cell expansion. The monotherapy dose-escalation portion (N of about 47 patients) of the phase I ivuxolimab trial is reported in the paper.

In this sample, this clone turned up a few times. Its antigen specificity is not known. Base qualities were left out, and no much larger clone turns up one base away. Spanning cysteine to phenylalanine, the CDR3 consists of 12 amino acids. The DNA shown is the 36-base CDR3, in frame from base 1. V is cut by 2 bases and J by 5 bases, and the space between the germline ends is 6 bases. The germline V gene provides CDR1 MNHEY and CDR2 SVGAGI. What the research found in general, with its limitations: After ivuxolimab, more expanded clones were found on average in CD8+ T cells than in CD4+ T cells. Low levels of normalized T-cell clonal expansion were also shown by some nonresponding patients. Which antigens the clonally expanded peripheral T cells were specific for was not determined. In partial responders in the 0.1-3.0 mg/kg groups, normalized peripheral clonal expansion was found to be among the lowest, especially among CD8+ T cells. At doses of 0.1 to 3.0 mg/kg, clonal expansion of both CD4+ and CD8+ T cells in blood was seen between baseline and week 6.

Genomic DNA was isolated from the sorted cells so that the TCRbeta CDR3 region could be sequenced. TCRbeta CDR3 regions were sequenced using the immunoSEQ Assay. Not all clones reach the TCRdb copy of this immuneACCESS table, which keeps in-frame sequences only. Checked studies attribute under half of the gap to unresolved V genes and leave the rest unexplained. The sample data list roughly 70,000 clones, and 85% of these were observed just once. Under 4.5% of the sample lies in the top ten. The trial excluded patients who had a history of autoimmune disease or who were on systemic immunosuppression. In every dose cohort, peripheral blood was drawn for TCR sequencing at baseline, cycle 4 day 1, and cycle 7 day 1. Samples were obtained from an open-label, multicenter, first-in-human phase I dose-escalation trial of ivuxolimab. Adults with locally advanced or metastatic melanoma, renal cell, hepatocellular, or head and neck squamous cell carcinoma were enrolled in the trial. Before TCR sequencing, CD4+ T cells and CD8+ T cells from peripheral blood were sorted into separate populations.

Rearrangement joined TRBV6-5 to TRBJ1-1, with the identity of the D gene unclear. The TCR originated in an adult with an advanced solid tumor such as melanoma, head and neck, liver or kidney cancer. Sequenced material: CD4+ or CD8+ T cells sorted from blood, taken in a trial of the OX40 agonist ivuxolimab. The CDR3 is CASSYDFTEAFF. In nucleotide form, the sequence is TGTGCCAGCAGTTACGATTTTACTGAAGCTTTCTTT.